This T cell receptor (beta chain) stems from a study of OX40 agonist ivuxolimab in advanced cancers. About the research overall: Ivuxolimab, an agonist antibody against OX40 (CD134), was given to patients. Patients undergoing dose escalation presented with hepatocellular carcinoma, melanoma, renal cell or head and neck cancer. Mean age around 64 years, range 23 to 79; 82.7% male. General observations from the study: Individuals who were partial responders at 0.1-3.0 mg/kg had clonal expansion that ranked among the lowest.

The V gene's germline CDR1 is MDHEN and CDR2 SYDVKM. This CDR3 spans 12 amino acids. With 2 bases removed from V and 10 bases from J, the gap between germline ends came to 9 bases. Sequencing was performed with immunoSEQ multiplex PCR; in TCRdb, only in-frame clones are kept and a portion is missing. Of roughly 76,000 clones in the sample, more than 85% are singletons; the top ten hold about 2.6%. Comment on this clone: Its cognate antigen is unknown.

This sequence joins TRBV28 and TRBJ2-1; D uncertain. This sequence originates from an adult with an advanced solid tumor such as melanoma, head and neck, liver or kidney cancer. The material was CD4+ or CD8+ T cells sorted from blood, obtained in a trial of the OX40 agonist ivuxolimab. This CDR3 is CASSLHPGEQFF. CDR3 nucleotide sequence: TGTGCCAGCAGTTTACATCCCGGCGAGCAGTTCTTC.